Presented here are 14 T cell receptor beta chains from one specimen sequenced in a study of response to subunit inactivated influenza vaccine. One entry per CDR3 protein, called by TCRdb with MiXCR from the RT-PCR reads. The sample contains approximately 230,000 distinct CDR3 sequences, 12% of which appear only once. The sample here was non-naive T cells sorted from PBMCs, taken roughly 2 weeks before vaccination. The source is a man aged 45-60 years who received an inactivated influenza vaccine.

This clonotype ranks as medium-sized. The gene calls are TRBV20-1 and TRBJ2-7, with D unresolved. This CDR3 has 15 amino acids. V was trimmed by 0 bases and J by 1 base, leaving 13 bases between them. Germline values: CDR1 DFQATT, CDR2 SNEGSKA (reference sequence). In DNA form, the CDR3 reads TGCAGTGCTAGAGATTACAGAAAAGGGTCCTACGAGCAGTACTTC. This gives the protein CSARDYRKGSYEQYF.

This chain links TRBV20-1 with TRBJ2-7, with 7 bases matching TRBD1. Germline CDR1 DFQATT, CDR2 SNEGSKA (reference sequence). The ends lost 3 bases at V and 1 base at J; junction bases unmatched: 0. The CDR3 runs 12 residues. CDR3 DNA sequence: TGCAGTGCTAGGGGACAGTCCTACGAGCAGTACTTC. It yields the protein CSARGQSYEQYF.

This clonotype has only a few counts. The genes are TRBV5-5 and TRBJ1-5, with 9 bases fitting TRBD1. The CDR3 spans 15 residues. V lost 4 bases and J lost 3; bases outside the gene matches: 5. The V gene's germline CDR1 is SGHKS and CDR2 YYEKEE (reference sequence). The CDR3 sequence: CASSPWTGDNQPQHF. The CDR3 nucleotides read TGTGCCAGCAGCCCGTGGACAGGGGACAATCAGCCCCAGCATTTT.

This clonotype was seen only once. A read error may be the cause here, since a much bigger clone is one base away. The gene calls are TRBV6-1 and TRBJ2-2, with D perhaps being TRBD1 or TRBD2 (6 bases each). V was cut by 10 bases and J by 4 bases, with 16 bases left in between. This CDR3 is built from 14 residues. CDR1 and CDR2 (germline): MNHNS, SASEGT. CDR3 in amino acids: CAIGGRGSTGELFF. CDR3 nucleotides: TGTGCCATAGGGGGACGGGGGTCCACCGGGGAGCTGTTTTTT.

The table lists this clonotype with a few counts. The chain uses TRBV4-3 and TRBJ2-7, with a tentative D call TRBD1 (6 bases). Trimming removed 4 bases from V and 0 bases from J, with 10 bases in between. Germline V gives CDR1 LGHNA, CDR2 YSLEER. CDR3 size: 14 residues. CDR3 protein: CASSLGHFSYEQYF. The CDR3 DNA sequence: TGCGCCAGCAGCCTGGGACACTTCTCCTACGAGCAGTACTTC.

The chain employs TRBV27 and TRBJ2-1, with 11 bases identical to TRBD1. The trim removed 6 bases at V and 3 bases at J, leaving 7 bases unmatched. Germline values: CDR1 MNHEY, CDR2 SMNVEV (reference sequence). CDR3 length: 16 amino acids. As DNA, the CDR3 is TGTGCCAGCAGCCCCGGTGGGACAGGGGGCTACAATGAGCAGTTCTTC. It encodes CASSPGGTGGYNEQFF.

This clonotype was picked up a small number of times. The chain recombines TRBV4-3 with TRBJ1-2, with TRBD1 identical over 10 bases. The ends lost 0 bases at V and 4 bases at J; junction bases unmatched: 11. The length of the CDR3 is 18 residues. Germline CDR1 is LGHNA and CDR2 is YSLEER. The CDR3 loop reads CASSQEPTRDRGLYGYTF. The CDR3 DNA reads TGCGCCAGCAGCCAAGAACCAACCCGGGACAGGGGTCTCTATGGCTACACCTTC.

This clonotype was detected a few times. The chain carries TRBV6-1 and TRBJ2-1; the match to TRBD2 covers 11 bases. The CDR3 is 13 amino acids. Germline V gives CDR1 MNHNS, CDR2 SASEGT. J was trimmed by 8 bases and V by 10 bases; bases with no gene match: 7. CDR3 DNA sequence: TGTGCCACCACTAGCGGGAGAACATATGAGCAGTTCTTC. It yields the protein CATTSGRTYEQFF.

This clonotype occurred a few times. In DNA, the CDR3 is TGTGCCAGCAGAAACCCGGGGGTTTCCTACGAGCAGTACTTC. Protein product: CASRNPGVSYEQYF. The chain joins TRBV12-3 or TRBV12-4 to TRBJ2-7; D is perhaps TRBD2 (6 bases). V gave up 6 bases and J gave up 1 base, with 13 bases separating them. The CDR3 length is 14 residues.

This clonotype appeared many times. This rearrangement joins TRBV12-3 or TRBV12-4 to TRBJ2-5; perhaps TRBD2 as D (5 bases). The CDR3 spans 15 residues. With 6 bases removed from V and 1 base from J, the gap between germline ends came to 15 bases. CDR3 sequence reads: CASSPSGLSQETQYF. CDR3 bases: TGTGCCAGCAGCCCCTCCGGACTGAGCCAAGAGACCCAGTACTTC.

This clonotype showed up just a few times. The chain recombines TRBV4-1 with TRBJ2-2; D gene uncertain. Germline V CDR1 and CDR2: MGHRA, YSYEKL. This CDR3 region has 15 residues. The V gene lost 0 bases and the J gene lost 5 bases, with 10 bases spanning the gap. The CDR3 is CASSQEAGDTGELFF. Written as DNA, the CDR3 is TGCGCCAGCAGCCAAGAAGCCGGAGATACCGGGGAGCTGTTTTTT.

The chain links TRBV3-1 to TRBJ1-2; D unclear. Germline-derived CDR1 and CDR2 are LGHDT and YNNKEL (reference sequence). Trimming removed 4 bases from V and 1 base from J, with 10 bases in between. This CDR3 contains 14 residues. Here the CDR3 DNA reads TGTGCCAGCAGCCGTACAGTCCTTAACTATGGCTACACCTTC. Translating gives CASSRTVLNYGYTF.

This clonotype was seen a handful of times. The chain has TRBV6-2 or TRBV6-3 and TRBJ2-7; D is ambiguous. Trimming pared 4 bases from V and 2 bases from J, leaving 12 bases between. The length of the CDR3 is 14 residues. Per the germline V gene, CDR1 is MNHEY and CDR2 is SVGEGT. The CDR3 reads CASSSVGYTYEQYF. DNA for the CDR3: TGTGCCAGCAGTTCCGTAGGTTACACCTACGAGCAGTACTTC.

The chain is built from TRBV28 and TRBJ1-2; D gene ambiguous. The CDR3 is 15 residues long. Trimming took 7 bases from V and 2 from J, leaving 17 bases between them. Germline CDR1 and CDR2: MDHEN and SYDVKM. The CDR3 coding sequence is TGTGCCAGCACCTCAACCGCCGGAGGGAACTATGGCTACACCTTC. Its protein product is CASTSTAGGNYGYTF.